The sequence of this T cell receptor beta chain was determined in a study of cytomegalovirus exposure and HLA in healthy donors. Concerning this clone itself: The antigen is not known. Additional DNA sequences in this sample encode the identical CDR3.

The primer mix had 60 Vbeta and 13 Jbeta primers. As handled by the study authors: Counted up in a later analysis, unique TCR beta chains came to 65 million to 80 million, with about 9.9 million shared. TCRdb keeps only in-frame clones here, not all; method: immunoSEQ multiplex PCR. The DNA gave D and trimming, while V, J and clone size come from that table. This sample carries hundreds of thousands of clones, 70% to 85% of them seen once, and the ten largest clones take roughly 2.5%. Broader study findings: An analysis done earlier found most TCR beta V segments productive about 87% or about 30% of the time. Common viral pathogens seemed, in a later analysis, to connect with several of the most significant clusters.

V lost 1 base, J lost 3 bases, and 16 bases lay in between. The CDR3 is 16 amino acids. Germline CDR1 and CDR2: SGHRS and YFSETQ. All donors participated as healthy donors of bone marrow. Input material: PBMCs. V gene TRBV5-1 combines with J gene TRBJ1-1; D may be TRBD1 (5 bases). The TCR originated in a woman aged 60-75 years in good health and CMV-seropositive. CDR3 loop: CASSLSSGGRDTEAFF. The CDR3 DNA reads as TGCGCCAGCAGCTTGTCGTCGGGGGGTCGGGACACTGAAGCTTTCTTT.